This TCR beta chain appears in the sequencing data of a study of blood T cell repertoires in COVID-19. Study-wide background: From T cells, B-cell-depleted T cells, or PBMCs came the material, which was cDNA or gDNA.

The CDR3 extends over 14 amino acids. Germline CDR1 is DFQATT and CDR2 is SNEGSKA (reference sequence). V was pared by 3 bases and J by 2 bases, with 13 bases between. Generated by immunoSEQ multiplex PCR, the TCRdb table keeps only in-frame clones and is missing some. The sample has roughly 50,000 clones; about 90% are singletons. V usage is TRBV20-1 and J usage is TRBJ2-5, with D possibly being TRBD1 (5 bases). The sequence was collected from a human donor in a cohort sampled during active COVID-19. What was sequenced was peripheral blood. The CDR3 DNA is TGCAGTGCTAGTGGCCAGGGCCCTCAAGAGACCCAGTACTTC. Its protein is CSASGQGPQETQYF.